Following are 20 T cell receptor beta chains from one sample sequenced in a study of cytomegalovirus exposure and HLA in healthy donors. The PCR contained 60 Vbeta and 13 Jbeta primers. TCRdb keeps only in-frame clones here, not all; method: immunoSEQ multiplex PCR. The data contain 90,000 to 100,000 clones, roughly three quarters of them singletons. The source material was PBMCs. The receptors were gathered from an older woman in good health and CMV-seropositive.

The V call is TRBV29-1, the J call TRBJ2-1; the D is unclear. V shed 3 bases and J shed 0 bases, with 9 bases lying between them. CDR3 length: 14 residues. The V gene's germline CDR1 is SQVTM and CDR2 ANQGSEA. The CDR3 sequence: CSVDPYPSYNEQFF. DNA for the CDR3: TGCAGCGTTGATCCCTATCCCTCCTACAATGAGCAGTTCTTC.

The chain carries TRBV6-5 and TRBJ2-1; 13 bases map to TRBD2. CDR1 is MNHEY, CDR2 SVGAGI, per germline. The junction had 5 bases not matched to a gene; V was cut back by 10 bases and J by 8 bases. The CDR3 length is 13 residues. The CDR3 protein is CATRTSGSYEQFF. CDR3 nucleotides: TGTGCCACCAGGACTAGCGGGAGTTATGAGCAGTTCTTC.

The CDR3 here is CASSISQNYGYTF. In nucleotides, the CDR3 is TGTGCCAGTAGTATTTCACAGAACTATGGCTACACCTTC. The chain uses TRBV19 and TRBJ1-2, with no clear D. The CDR3 is made up of 13 amino acids. Between the trimmed V and J ends, which lost 3 bases and 2 bases, there was a span of 7 bases. Per germline, CDR1 LNHDA and CDR2 SQIVND (reference sequence).

This clone was found a few times. The chain has TRBV5-1 and TRBJ1-1, with a possible D match to TRBD1 (5 bases). The germline V gene encodes CDR1 SGHRS and CDR2 YFSETQ. The length of the CDR3 is 11 residues. Trimming left V 6 bases short and J 8 bases short, with 11 bases between. As DNA, the CDR3 is TGCGCCAGCACCGATAACAGGGAAGCTTTCTTT. It specifies CASTDNREAFF. Using reference TRBV5-1 and TRBJ1-1 for the parts outside the CDR3, the full variable domain is KAGVTQTPRYLIKTRGQQVTLSCSPISGHRSVSWYQQTPGQGLQFLFEYFSETQRNKGNFPGRFSGRQFSNSRSEMNVSTLELGDSALYLCASTDNREAFFGQGTRLTVV.

In this sample, this clone turned up a few times. The chain carries TRBV28 and TRBJ1-5, with TRBD1 matching 9 bases. Germline V gene sequence: CDR1 MDHEN, CDR2 SYDVKM. The junction had 8 bases not matched to a gene; V was cut back by 8 bases and J by 6 bases. The CDR3 consists of 14 residues. The CDR3 is CASWGQGRSQPQHF. The CDR3 DNA is TGTGCCAGCTGGGGACAGGGAAGGAGTCAGCCCCAGCATTTT.

V is TRBV7-2 and J is TRBJ2-1, with 8 bases identical to TRBD2. Germline loops: CDR1 SGHTA, CDR2 FQGNSA. After removal of 2 bases from V and 3 bases from J, the junction contained 3 bases not matched to a gene. The length of the CDR3 is 15 residues. CDR3 sequence: CASSLTGTSYNEQFF. CDR3 DNA sequence: TGTGCCAGCAGCTTAACGGGGACTAGCTACAATGAGCAGTTCTTC.

This chain uses TRBV18 with TRBJ1-5; 11 bases align to TRBD1. V trimming: 3 bases; J trimming: 15 bases; junction bases outside the gene matches: 4. The CDR3 totals 12 residues. Germline values: CDR1 KGHSH, CDR2 LQKENI. In nucleotides, the CDR3 is TGTGCCAGCTCACCCCAGGGACAGGGGGTGCATTTT. Its protein product is CASSPQGQGVHF. The variable domain in full, with the rest retrieved from reference TRBV18 and TRBJ1-5, is NAGVMQNPRHLVRRRGQEARLRCSPMKGHSHVYWYRQLPEEGLKFMVYLQKENIIDESGMPKERFSAEFPKEGPSILRIQQVVRGDSAAYFCASSPQGQGVHFGDGTRLSIL.

The V gene is TRBV18, the J gene TRBJ2-6; perhaps TRBD1 as D (5 bases). Germline CDR1 KGHSH, CDR2 LQKENI. CDR3 size: 17 residues. V lost 2 bases, J lost 3 bases, and 14 bases lay in between. The CDR3 region has the DNA TGTGCCAGCTCACCAGCGGTCAGGGATGTTGGGGCCAACGTCCTGACTTTC. Amino acid sequence: CASSPAVRDVGANVLTF.

V and J are TRBV11-3 and TRBJ2-3, with 8 bases fitting TRBD1. The CDR3 contains 16 residues. The V and J ends lost 3 bases and 8 bases, in that order; junction bases with no gene match: 13. The germline CDR1 and CDR2 sequences are SGHNT and YENEEA. CDR3 amino acids: CASSFDGRGRLGTQYF. The CDR3 DNA follows: TGTGCCAGCAGCTTCGATGGCAGGGGGCGGCTTGGTACGCAGTATTTT.

The rearrangement joins TRBV5-4 to TRBJ2-3; 8 nucleotides match TRBD2. V lost 6 bases and J lost 3; bases outside the gene matches: 15. From germline, CDR1 is SGHNT and CDR2 YYREEE (reference sequence). The CDR3 runs 17 residues. The CDR3 spells CASTPRGAGGITDTQYF. For the CDR3, the DNA is TGTGCCAGCACCCCCCGGGGGGCGGGAGGAATAACAGATACGCAGTATTTT.

The V call is TRBV19, the J call TRBJ1-2, with D perhaps TRBD1 (6 bases). The CDR3 loop spans 13 amino acids. V was cut by 6 bases and J by 3 bases, with 11 bases left in between. From germline, CDR1 is LNHDA and CDR2 SQIVND (reference sequence). CDR3 loop: CASRPQGYYGYTF. CDR3 sequence (DNA): TGTGCCAGTAGACCCCAGGGGTACTATGGCTACACCTTC.

The CDR3: CASSQEPGRTRTGELFF. Written as DNA, the CDR3 is TGTGCCAGCAGCCAAGAACCTGGGAGAACTAGAACCGGGGAGCTGTTTTTT. This chain joins TRBV4-2 and TRBJ2-2; maybe TRBD2 (5 bases). Trimming left V 0 bases short and J 5 bases short, with 16 bases between. The V gene's germline CDR1 is LGHNA and CDR2 YNFKEQ. The CDR3 is made up of 17 amino acids.

This clone has a handful of counts. The genes are TRBV7-9 and TRBJ2-7; TRBD2 agrees at 8 bases. V shed 4 bases, J shed 1 base, and the junction held 3 bases outside the gene matches. The germline V gene encodes CDR1 SEHNR and CDR2 FQNEAQ (reference sequence). This CDR3 contains 14 residues. The CDR3 DNA reads as TGTGCCAGCAGCTCGAGCGGGAGTTCCTACGAGCAGTACTTC. Amino acids: CASSSSGSSYEQYF.

The chain is built from TRBV19 and TRBJ2-7, with TRBD2 matching 9 bases. The CDR3 is made up of 15 amino acids. V trimming: 2 bases; J trimming: 3 bases; junction bases outside the gene matches: 5. Germline V gives CDR1 LNHDA, CDR2 SQIVND (reference sequence). The CDR3 sequence is CASSISTSGSYEQYF. The CDR3 coding sequence is TGTGCCAGTAGTATATCGACTAGCGGTAGCTACGAGCAGTACTTC.

The rearrangement uses TRBV6-5 and TRBJ2-6, with D unclear. Trimming pared 5 bases from V and 1 base from J, leaving 9 bases between. Germline V gene lookup returns CDR1 MNHEY and CDR2 SVGAGI. This CDR3 region has 15 residues. The CDR3 sequence is CASSARASGANVLTF. CDR3 sequence (DNA): TGTGCCAGCAGTGCTAGAGCTTCTGGGGCCAACGTCCTGACTTTC.

This clone showed up just a few times. The chain is built from TRBV7-9 and TRBJ2-2; 7 positions match TRBD2. CDR1 is SEHNR and CDR2 is FQNEAQ in the germline V gene (reference sequence). Trimming removed 2 bases from V and 2 bases from J; junction bases left unmatched: 5. CDR3 length: 16 residues. The CDR3 sequence: CASSLLTGGNTGELFF. The CDR3 DNA reads as TGTGCCAGCAGCTTACTAACGGGAGGAAACACCGGGGAGCTGTTTTTT.

The gene calls are TRBV11-2 and TRBJ2-2; D is unresolved. The V gene's germline CDR1 is SGHAT and CDR2 FQNNGV. Trimming shortened V by 3 bases and J by 7 bases, and 6 bases separated the two germline ends. This CDR3 has 12 amino acids. The CDR3 region is CASSLSVGELFF. The CDR3 region has the DNA TGTGCCAGCAGCTTGAGCGTCGGGGAGCTGTTTTTT.

V usage is TRBV29-1 and J usage is TRBJ2-7; weak D call: TRBD2 (6 bases). Germline assignment: CDR1 SQVTM and CDR2 ANQGSEA. V lost 6 bases to trimming and J lost 11 bases, with 17 bases between them. This CDR3 contains 11 residues. The CDR3 loop reads CSVKATTREYF. DNA for the CDR3: TGCAGCGTAAAAGCAACGACTAGAGAGTACTTC.

The chain joins TRBV7-9 to TRBJ1-1; D remains unclear. The V gene lost 7 bases and the J gene lost 3 bases, with 9 bases spanning the gap. This CDR3 region has 12 residues. Germline CDR1 is SEHNR and CDR2 is FQNEAQ (reference sequence). The CDR3 DNA sequence: TGTGCCAGCACCCCGGGAGACACTGAAGCTTTCTTT. This sequence encodes CASTPGDTEAFF.

CDR3 amino acids: CAWGGGGPSYNEQFF. In nucleotides, the CDR3 is TGTGCCTGGGGTGGGGGAGGGCCTTCCTACAATGAGCAGTTCTTC. The chain carries TRBV30 and TRBJ2-1; 7 positions agree with TRBD2. Germline V gene data show CDR1 as GTSNPN and CDR2 as SVGIG (reference sequence). V was clipped by 5 bases and J by 1 base; unmatched bases: 8. This CDR3 comprises 15 residues.